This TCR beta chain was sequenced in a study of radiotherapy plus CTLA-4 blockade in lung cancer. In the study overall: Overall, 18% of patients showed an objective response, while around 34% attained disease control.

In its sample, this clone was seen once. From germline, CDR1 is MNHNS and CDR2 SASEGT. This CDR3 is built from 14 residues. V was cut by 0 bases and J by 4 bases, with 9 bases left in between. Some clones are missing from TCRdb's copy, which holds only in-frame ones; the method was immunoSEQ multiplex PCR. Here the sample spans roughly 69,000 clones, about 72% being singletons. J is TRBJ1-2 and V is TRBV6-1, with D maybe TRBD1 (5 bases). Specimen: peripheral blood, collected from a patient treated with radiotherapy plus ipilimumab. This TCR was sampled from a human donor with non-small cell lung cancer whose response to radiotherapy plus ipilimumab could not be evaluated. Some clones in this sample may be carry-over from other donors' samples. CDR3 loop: CASSEAGVGYGYTF. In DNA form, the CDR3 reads TGTGCCAGCAGTGAAGCAGGGGTGGGCTATGGCTACACCTTC.